This TCR beta chain was found in a study of T cell responses to AZD1222 COVID-19 vaccine. The CDR3 is made up of 13 amino acids. V gave up 6 bases and J gave up 5 bases, with 13 bases separating them. Points on this clone: Its antigen is currently unknown.

Assay: immunoSEQ multiplex PCR; the TCRdb copy retains only in-frame clones and omits some. Here the sample spans 150,000 or so clones, around 90% being singletons. Whole-study findings and limits: The span of vaccine-associated CD4 TCRs extended across spike, with dominance at 160-218 and 743-854.

The chain employs TRBV12-3 or TRBV12-4 and TRBJ1-1; D is possibly TRBD1 (6 bases). The sequence was obtained from an adult in good health. The sample consisted of peripheral blood, taken on day 0 of AZD1222 vaccination. The CDR3 nucleotides read TGTGCCAGCAGAGGAGGGGGGGAGACTGAAGCTTTCTTT. Translated, it gives CASRGGGETEAFF.